These 25 T cell receptor beta chains originate from one sample sequenced in a study of shared clonotypes between healthy human individuals. The assay was immunoSEQ multiplex PCR, and TCRdb's table has in-frame clones only and misses some. This sample has 1,400,000 or so clones, with approximately 98.5% found just once. The sequenced sample consisted of naive CD4+ T cells sorted from blood. As to subset: CD45RA+ positively selected. These TCRs come from a man aged 25 to 45 in good health.

The genes are TRBV6-5 and TRBJ2-7, with a possible D match to TRBD2 (6 bases). CDR1 and CDR2 (germline): MNHEY, SVGAGI. Trimming removed 4 bases from V and 0 bases from J, with 7 bases in between. The CDR3 sequence is 13 residues long. CDR3 DNA sequence: TGTGCCAGCAGTTCTAGCGCCTCCTACGAGCAGTACTTC. This codes for CASSSSASYEQYF.

The J gene is TRBJ1-5, the V gene TRBV28; the match to TRBD1 covers 7 bases. This CDR3 comprises 13 residues. Germline CDR1 reads MDHEN; CDR2 reads SYDVKM. V lost 9 bases, J lost 2 bases, and 4 bases stayed unmatched. The CDR3 is CASKGAGNQPQHF. CDR3 in DNA: TGTGCCAGTAAGGGGGCGGGCAATCAGCCCCAGCATTTT. Together with reference TRBV28 and TRBJ1-5, the CDR3 gives the full variable domain: DVKVTQSSRYLVKRTGEKVFLECVQDMDHENMFWYRQDPGLGLRLIYFSYDVKMKEKGDIPEGYSVSREKKERFSLILESASTNQTSMYLCASKGAGNQPQHFGDGTRLSIL.

The chain joins TRBV28 to TRBJ2-3, with unresolved D. Germline CDR1 is MDHEN and CDR2 is SYDVKM. Trimming took 7 bases from V and 3 from J, leaving 5 bases between them. The CDR3 spans 11 residues. The CDR3 bases are TGTGCCAGCACCCTAACAGATACGCAGTATTTT. As protein: CASTLTDTQYF.

V usage is TRBV25-1 and J usage is TRBJ2-1; tentatively, D is TRBD1 or TRBD2 (5 bases each). The CDR3 is 12 amino acids. CDR1 is MGHDK and CDR2 is SYGVNS in the germline V gene. With 11 bases removed from V and 2 bases from J, the gap between germline ends came to 10 bases. In nucleotides, the CDR3 is TGTGCCTCCTCGGGACCCTACAATGAGCAGTTCTTC. This sequence encodes CASSGPYNEQFF.

The count of this clone is one. The sample contains more than one DNA sequence encoding this CDR3. This sequence joins TRBV11-2 and TRBJ1-3; weak D call: TRBD1 (6 bases). Trimming cost V 0 bases and J 3 bases, with 9 bases left between them. Germline V CDR1 and CDR2: SGHAT, FQNNGV. The CDR3 covers 15 residues. The CDR3 bases are TGTGCCAGCAGCTTAGACAGGGGTAGTGGAAACACCATATATTTT. Protein sequence: CASSLDRGSGNTIYF.

The chain employs TRBV2 and TRBJ2-7; 7 bases map to TRBD1. This CDR3 has 16 amino acids. From germline, CDR1 is SNHLY and CDR2 FYNNEI. The V and J ends lost 2 bases and 0 bases, in that order; junction bases with no gene match: 7. The CDR3 sequence: CASSERGPQSSYEQYF. The CDR3 DNA reads as TGTGCCAGCAGTGAAAGGGGGCCGCAAAGCTCCTACGAGCAGTACTTC.

The chain combines TRBV29-1 with TRBJ2-5, with 11 bases identical to TRBD2. V shed 5 bases, J shed 3 bases, and the junction held 2 bases outside the gene matches. The CDR3 is made up of 13 amino acids. Per germline, CDR1 SQVTM and CDR2 ANQGSEA. The chain's CDR3 is CSVNSGREETQYF. The DNA for the CDR3 is TGCAGCGTTAATAGCGGGAGGGAAGAGACCCAGTACTTC.

The chain recombines TRBV9 with TRBJ2-1; TRBD2 aligns across 16 bases. This CDR3 is 18 amino acids long. The ends lost 3 bases at V and 5 bases at J; junction bases unmatched: 8. CDR1 is SGDLS and CDR2 is YYNGEE in the germline V gene. DNA of the CDR3: TGTGCCAGCAGCGCGACCGGGACTAGCGGGAGGGCCGACAATGAGCAGTTCTTC. Residues: CASSATGTSGRADNEQFF.

CDR3 region: CASSDNRGPYEQYF. The CDR3 DNA follows: TGTGCCAGCAGTGATAACAGGGGGCCCTACGAGCAGTACTTC. V and J are TRBV2 and TRBJ2-7, with 9 positions matching TRBD1. Germline V gives CDR1 SNHLY, CDR2 FYNNEI. CDR3 size: 14 residues. V trimming: 3 bases; J trimming: 2 bases; junction bases outside the gene matches: 2.

This chain connects TRBV6-5 to TRBJ1-2, with D perhaps matching TRBD1 (5 bases). This CDR3 has 14 residues. From germline, CDR1 is MNHEY and CDR2 SVGAGI. Trimming removed 1 base from V and 3 bases from J, with 9 bases in between. The CDR3 is CASSYLATDYGYTF. In DNA, the CDR3 is TGTGCCAGCAGTTACTTAGCGACAGACTATGGCTACACCTTC.

This chain connects TRBV6-1 to TRBJ2-7; no reliable D call. This CDR3 has 13 residues. V lost 4 bases, J lost 2 bases, and 9 bases lay in between. The germline V gene encodes CDR1 MNHNS and CDR2 SASEGT. CDR3 region: CASSVMETYEQYF. For the CDR3, the DNA is TGTGCCAGCAGTGTGATGGAAACCTACGAGCAGTACTTC.

The V and J genes are TRBV7-9 and TRBJ1-2; D might be TRBD1 (5 bases). The ends were cut back, 3 bases at V and 4 bases at J, with 18 bases in the middle. This CDR3 is built from 16 residues. The germline V gene encodes CDR1 SEHNR and CDR2 FQNEAQ (reference sequence). The CDR3 DNA sequence: TGTGCCAGCAGCTTCCGTGTATTAGACAGATCCTATGGCTACACCTTC. It translates to CASSFRVLDRSYGYTF.

The chain couples TRBV19 to TRBJ2-3; D is perhaps TRBD1 or TRBD2 (5 bases each). Germline V CDR1 and CDR2: LNHDA, SQIVND (reference sequence). This CDR3 has 15 residues. V was clipped by 5 bases and J by 6 bases, with 18 bases between them. For the CDR3, the DNA is TGTGCCAGTAGTTTCACCGGGACGGCCCTTGATACGCAGTATTTT. Residues: CASSFTGTALDTQYF. Full variable domain (rest looked up from reference TRBV19 and TRBJ2-3): DGGITQSPKYLFRKEGQNVTLSCEQNLNHDAMYWYRQDPGQGLRLIYYSQIVNDFQKGDIAEGYSVSREKKESFPLTVTSAQKNPTAFYLCASSFTGTALDTQYFGPGTRLTVL.

The chain couples TRBV5-6 to TRBJ2-7, with a tentative D call TRBD2 (6 bases). The V and J ends lost 3 bases and 6 bases respectively, with 19 bases between them. Per the germline V gene, CDR1 is SGHDT and CDR2 is YYEEEE. This CDR3 contains 15 residues. CDR3 coding DNA: TGTGCCAGCAGCTGGGTGGGGACTTCGATCGGCGAGCAGTACTTC. Protein product: CASSWVGTSIGEQYF.

The chain combines TRBV28 with TRBJ1-2, with a tentative D call TRBD1 (5 bases). Germline assignment: CDR1 MDHEN and CDR2 SYDVKM. CDR3 length: 12 amino acids. V was shortened by 7 bases and J by 7 bases, with 13 bases between the two germline ends. The DNA of the CDR3 is TGTGCCAGCACCAAAACGGGGCCTGGCTACACCTTC. Encoded protein: CASTKTGPGYTF.

Concerning this clone itself: Distinct nucleotide sequences in the sample also encode this CDR3. This chain joins TRBV5-1 and TRBJ1-3; D is perhaps TRBD1 (6 bases). This CDR3 has 14 residues. Trimming removed 3 bases at V and 0 bases at J, with 7 bases between. CDR1 SGHRS and CDR2 YFSETQ come from the germline V gene. The CDR3 DNA follows: TGCGCCAGCAGCTCACAGGGCTCTGGAAACACCATATATTTT. Encoded protein: CASSSQGSGNTIYF.

This rearrangement joins TRBV7-2 to TRBJ2-1; D ambiguous. Deletions cut 3 bases from V and 0 bases from J, with 12 bases between. This CDR3 is built from 16 residues. From germline, CDR1 is SGHTA and CDR2 FQGNSA. The CDR3 nucleotides read TGTGCCAGCAGCTTCAATATGGTGAGCTCCTACAATGAGCAGTTCTTC. Its protein is CASSFNMVSSYNEQFF.

The J gene is TRBJ1-2, the V gene TRBV28; a possible D gene is TRBD1 (5 bases). Germline CDR1 MDHEN, CDR2 SYDVKM. The V gene lost 4 bases and the J gene lost 7 bases, with 16 bases spanning the gap. CDR3 length: 14 residues. The CDR3 DNA reads TGTGCCAGCAGTTACCCAGATCGAGGGACTGGCTACACCTTC. Amino acids: CASSYPDRGTGYTF.

The chain's CDR3 is CASSVAAGRSETQYF. CDR3 coding DNA: TGTGCCAGCAGCGTAGCCGCAGGGAGATCGGAGACCCAGTACTTC. The rearrangement uses TRBV9 and TRBJ2-5; D possibly uses TRBD1 or TRBD2 (5 bases each). Germline lookup yields CDR1 SGDLS and CDR2 YYNGEE. This CDR3 has 15 amino acids. Between the trimmed V and J ends, which lost 0 bases and 5 bases, there was a span of 14 bases.

This CDR3 is CASSLAIPGSYEQYF. The CDR3 bases are TGCGCCAGCAGCTTGGCTATCCCCGGCTCCTACGAGCAGTACTTC. The V call is TRBV5-1, the J call TRBJ2-7, with D hard to call. V was clipped by 0 bases and J by 0 bases, with 10 bases between them. CDR3 size: 15 residues. CDR1 and CDR2 (germline): SGHRS, YFSETQ.

The chain links TRBV7-2 to TRBJ2-5, with 8 bases fitting TRBD2. The V gene's germline CDR1 is SGHTA and CDR2 FQGNSA. The CDR3 is 15 amino acids. J lost 4 bases, V lost 3 bases, and 7 bases had no gene match. CDR3 nucleotides: TGTGCCAGCAGCTTCCAACGGGGGGGCGGAGAGACCCAGTACTTC. This translates into CASSFQRGGGETQYF.

The chain combines TRBV6-5 with TRBJ1-5, with TRBD1 matching 7 bases. Looked up from germline, CDR1 is MNHEY and CDR2 is SVGAGI. J lost 4 bases, V lost 6 bases, and 9 bases had no gene match. The length of the CDR3 is 15 residues. CDR3 sequence: CASRTGTATNQPQHF. The DNA for the CDR3 is TGTGCCAGCAGGACCGGGACAGCTACAAATCAGCCCCAGCATTTT.

The chain couples TRBV5-8 to TRBJ2-1; D is uncertain. The V gene lost 4 bases and the J gene lost 7 bases, with 21 bases spanning the gap. The CDR3 spans 16 residues. Germline values: CDR1 SGHTS, CDR2 YDEGEE. The CDR3 protein is CASSIVRLSSINEQFF. In DNA, the CDR3 is TGTGCCAGCAGCATTGTAAGGCTTTCCTCTATTAATGAGCAGTTCTTC.

V is TRBV25-1 and J is TRBJ2-7; the match to TRBD2 covers 9 bases. The V and J ends lost 6 bases and 5 bases, in that order; junction bases with no gene match: 5. Germline CDR1 is MGHDK and CDR2 is SYGVNS. This CDR3 is 13 amino acids long. CDR3: CASSRTSAHEQYF. The CDR3 DNA reads TGTGCCAGCAGCCGGACTAGCGCTCACGAGCAGTACTTC.

The gene calls are TRBV14 and TRBJ2-7, with 7 bases that match TRBD2. Per the germline V gene, CDR1 is SGHDN and CDR2 is FVKESK. The V segment lost 2 bases and the J segment 1 base; nucleotides outside the gene matches: 5. CDR3 length: 15 amino acids. This CDR3 is CASSQTGTTSYEQYF. The CDR3 nucleotides are TGTGCCAGCAGCCAAACCGGGACTACGTCCTACGAGCAGTACTTC.